The source of this TCR beta chain is a study of vaccination effects on CD4 cells after COVID-19. In the study overall: Either the mRNA-1273 or the BNT162b2 vaccine was given to participants as two doses. Two convalescent pre-vaccine samples were taken 142 and 148 days post-diagnosis.

Sequencing was performed with immunoSEQ multiplex PCR; in TCRdb, only in-frame clones are kept and a portion is missing. The table shows tens of thousands of clones, with about 75% occurring only once. Viral peptide pool expansion of antigen-specific CD4+ T cells preceded sequencing in the ViraFEST assay. Around day 10 of culture, CD4+ T cells were separated out. Confirmation by PCR established that the person had SARS-CoV-2 infection between March and December 2020. In the cultures, half the medium was exchanged for IL-2 medium on days 3 and 7. This clone was counted once. The antigen is unknown. Germline values: CDR1 SGDLS, CDR2 YYNGEE. V lost 0 bases, J lost 4 bases, and 13 bases lay in between. The CDR3 is 16 residues long. The study's findings and limits: After vaccination, at late timepoints, clones induced by infection and by vaccine contracted markedly.

This sequence originates from a human donor who had a prior SARS-CoV-2 infection. This chain joins TRBV9 and TRBJ1-4; D possibly corresponds to TRBD1 (5 bases). The material was CD4+ T cells from PBMCs cultured with SARS-CoV-2 spike peptides, obtained before COVID-19 vaccination. CDR3 in DNA: TGTGCCAGCAGCGTAGCTGTTGGGGGAGTTAATGAAAAACTGTTTTTT. It is translated as CASSVAVGGVNEKLFF.